This is a list of T cell receptor beta chains from one sample in a study of Ad26.COV2.S vaccination and SARS-CoV-2 variants. Sequencing was performed with immunoSEQ multiplex PCR; in TCRdb, only in-frame clones are kept and a portion is missing. The table has a few hundred thousand clones, around nine tenths seen once; the top ten hold about 3.5%. Sequenced material: peripheral blood, taken in a trial of Ad26.COV2.S vaccine versus placebo. The receptors stem from a person aged 18-65 years who received the Ad26.COV2.S COVID-19 vaccine or a placebo. Both conserved end residues are part of each CDR3. Each record gives: clone size, J gene, CDR3 length, D gene, V gene, CDR3 DNA, CDR3 protein. The D gene is left open where the match is weak. Clone size is shown for a subset of rows, as once, few, many or a class of expanded clone.

size: .; J: TRBJ2-2; length: 16; D: .; V: TRBV6-5; DNA: TGTGCCAGCAGTTACTCGATGGGGGGTTACACCGGGGAGCTGTTTTTT; CDR3: CASSYSMGGYTGELFF
size: .; J: TRBJ2-6; length: 15; D: .; V: TRBV2; DNA: TGTGCCAGCAGTGAGGCAGTAGCTGGGGCCAACGTCCTGACTTTC; CDR3: CASSEAVAGANVLTF
size: .; J: TRBJ1-4; length: 15; D: .; V: TRBV28; DNA: TGTGCCAGCAGTTTCGCCGATGCAACTAATGAAAAACTGTTTTTT; CDR3: CASSFADATNEKLFF
size: .; J: TRBJ2-7; length: 13; D: .; V: TRBV10-1; DNA: TGCGCCAGCAGTGAGTCGAAGGCCCACGAGCAGTACTTC; CDR3: CASSESKAHEQYF
size: .; J: TRBJ1-2; length: 12; D: TRBD1; V: TRBV5-4; DNA: TGTGCCAGCAGGGACAGGGGCTATGGCTACACCTTC; CDR3: CASRDRGYGYTF
size: .; J: TRBJ1-1; length: 12; D: .; V: TRBV27; DNA: TGTGCCTCCAGGGACCTGAACACTGAAGCTTTCTTT; CDR3: CASRDLNTEAFF
size: few; J: TRBJ1-3; length: 14; D: .; V: TRBV30; DNA: TGTGCCTGCATCCCGGGGGGGTCTGGAAACACCATATATTTT; CDR3: CACIPGGSGNTIYF
size: .; J: TRBJ2-3; length: 17; D: TRBD2; V: TRBV6-6; DNA: TGTGCCAGCAGTCCGTCCGAGCGGGGGGGTTGGACAGATACGCAGTATTTT; CDR3: CASSPSERGGWTDTQYF
size: .; J: TRBJ2-7; length: 15; D: .; V: TRBV20-1; DNA: TGCAGTGCTAGTCCTACGCAGTCGTTGCATTACGAGCAGTACTTC; CDR3: CSASPTQSLHYEQYF
size: .; J: TRBJ1-1; length: 15; D: TRBD1; V: TRBV4-1; DNA: TGCGCCAGCAGGCCCCTACAGGGGGCGGACACTGAAGCTTTCTTT; CDR3: CASRPLQGADTEAFF
size: once; J: TRBJ2-5; length: 12; D: TRBD2; V: TRBV2; DNA: TGTGCCAGCAGTGGCTTGGCGGGGGGCCTGTACTTC; CDR3: CASSGLAGGLYF
size: once; J: TRBJ1-5; length: 11; D: .; V: TRBV20-1; DNA: TGCAGTGCTACCGACAGGCAGCCCCAGCATTTT; CDR3: CSATDRQPQHF
size: .; J: TRBJ1-1; length: 16; D: TRBD1; V: TRBV5-1; DNA: TGCGCCAGCAGCTCCACACAGGGGGCCTGGAACACTGAAGCTTTCTTT; CDR3: CASSSTQGAWNTEAFF
size: .; J: TRBJ1-2; length: 13; D: TRBD1; V: TRBV2; DNA: TGTGCCAGCAGTGAGACAGGGGGCCATGGCTACACCTTC; CDR3: CASSETGGHGYTF
size: .; J: TRBJ1-1; length: 13; D: .; V: TRBV6-5; DNA: TGTGCCAGCAGTTACCTCTTGAACACTGAAGCTTTCTTT; CDR3: CASSYLLNTEAFF
size: .; J: TRBJ2-4; length: 15; D: TRBD2; V: TRBV4-1; DNA: TGCGCCAGCAGCCAAGGGCTAGCGGGGTTGAACATTCAGTACTTC; CDR3: CASSQGLAGLNIQYF
size: many; J: TRBJ1-2; length: 15; D: .; V: TRBV19; DNA: TGTGCCAGTAGTATAGCCGGGGGAGGATACTATGGCTACACCTTC; CDR3: CASSIAGGGYYGYTF
size: .; J: TRBJ2-5; length: 15; D: .; V: TRBV9; DNA: TGTGCCAGCAGCGCCCCCAGGAGTTTCCAAGAGACCCAGTACTTC; CDR3: CASSAPRSFQETQYF
size: .; J: TRBJ1-5; length: 13; D: TRBD1; V: TRBV29-1; DNA: TGCAGCGGAGGGACAGGGAAGGTTCAGCCCCAGCATTTT; CDR3: CSGGTGKVQPQHF
size: once; J: TRBJ1-1; length: 14; D: TRBD1; V: TRBV6-2/TRBV6-3; DNA: TGTGCCAGCAGTCCAGCAGGGGGACGGACTGAAGCTTTCTTT; CDR3: CASSPAGGRTEAFF
size: .; J: TRBJ2-1; length: 15; D: TRBD1; V: TRBV27; DNA: TGTGCCAGCAGGGACAGGGGAGCGTCCTACAATGAGCAGTTCTTC; CDR3: CASRDRGASYNEQFF
size: .; J: TRBJ2-4; length: 12; D: .; V: TRBV5-1; DNA: TGCGCCAGCAGCTTTGAGGGAAACATTCAGTACTTC; CDR3: CASSFEGNIQYF
size: .; J: TRBJ1-5; length: 16; D: .; V: TRBV6-9; DNA: TGTGCCAGCAGGCCCAAGGGGGGCTCTGGCAATCAGCCCCAGCATTTT; CDR3: CASRPKGGSGNQPQHF
size: .; J: TRBJ1-5; length: 16; D: .; V: TRBV6-1; DNA: TGTGCCAGCAGTGAGTGGGGGGCCGGTAGCAATCAGCCCCAGCATTTT; CDR3: CASSEWGAGSNQPQHF
size: .; J: TRBJ1-2; length: 14; D: .; V: TRBV9; DNA: TGTGCCAGCAGCGAGGGGGTGGCGAACTATGGCTACACCTTC; CDR3: CASSEGVANYGYTF
size: .; J: TRBJ2-7; length: 16; D: .; V: TRBV7-8; DNA: TGTGCCAGCAGCTTAGCAGTTGGGGGGAATATCGACGAGCAGTACTTC; CDR3: CASSLAVGGNIDEQYF
size: .; J: TRBJ2-7; length: 14; D: TRBD1; V: TRBV7-9; DNA: TGTGCCAGCAGCCTGGGACAGTCCTCCTACGAGCAGTACTTC; CDR3: CASSLGQSSYEQYF
size: .; J: TRBJ1-5; length: 14; D: .; V: TRBV15; DNA: TGTGCCACCCAGAGACAGCCACTATACGAGCCCCAGCATTTT; CDR3: CATQRQPLYEPQHF
size: .; J: TRBJ2-5; length: 17; D: .; V: TRBV27; DNA: TGTGCCAGCAGTTTATCCCCGCCGCAGGGGGGACCTTGGACCCAGTACTTC; CDR3: CASSLSPPQGGPWTQYF
size: .; J: TRBJ2-5; length: 15; D: TRBD2; V: TRBV5-8; DNA: TGTGCCAGCAGATCCAGCGGGGGGACACAAGAGACCCAGTACTTC; CDR3: CASRSSGGTQETQYF
size: .; J: TRBJ1-1; length: 11; D: .; V: TRBV11-2; DNA: TGTGCCAGCAGCTTCCGACAGGAAGCTTTCTTT; CDR3: CASSFRQEAFF